One and the same sample provided the 26 T cell receptor beta chains below, sequenced in a study of blood T cell repertoires in COVID-19. The protocol was immunoSEQ multiplex PCR, while the TCRdb copy is restricted to in-frame clones and leaves out a portion. This table has about 250,000 clones, 85% appearing once. Sample: PBMCs or T cells enriched from blood (not recorded which). All receptors come from a woman between 45 and 65 years old with acute COVID-19.

This chain uses TRBV3-1 (or the pseudogene TRBV3-2) with TRBJ1-2; D might be TRBD1 (5 bases). This CDR3 is built from 13 residues. With 2 bases removed from V and 8 bases from J, the gap between germline ends came to 12 bases. CDR1 is LGHDT, CDR2 YNNKEL, per germline (reference sequence). The CDR3 DNA sequence: TGTGCCAGCAGCCAAAAGGGGCCTCGGGGCTACACCTTC. Its translation: CASSQKGPRGYTF.

This chain uses TRBV3-1 (or the pseudogene TRBV3-2) with TRBJ2-3; D might be TRBD2 (6 bases). The CDR3 runs to 15 residues. Germline V gives CDR1 LGHDT, CDR2 YNNKEL (reference sequence). The V end was cut by 4 bases, the J end by 0 bases, with 11 bases between. CDR3: CASSLPGTSTDTQYF. The CDR3 DNA sequence: TGTGCCAGCAGCCTGCCAGGGACTAGCACAGATACGCAGTATTTT.

This rearrangement joins TRBV19 to TRBJ1-1; maybe TRBD1 (6 bases). The CDR3 covers 12 residues. The germline V and J ends were trimmed by 10 bases and 1 base, with 10 bases remaining between them. Looked up from germline, CDR1 is LNHDA and CDR2 is SQIVND (reference sequence). CDR3 sequence (DNA): TGTGCCACTGGACAGAAGAACACTGAAGCTTTCTTT. Translating gives CATGQKNTEAFF.

This clone was recorded only once. The CDR3 DNA sequence: TGTGCCAGCTCACCTCGGGAGAACACTGAAGCTTTCTTT. Its translation is CASSPRENTEAFF. This sequence joins TRBV18 and TRBJ1-1; no firm D call. The CDR3 runs to 13 residues. Germline CDR1 reads KGHSH; CDR2 reads LQKENI. The V and J ends lost 3 bases and 1 base respectively, with 6 bases between them.

This sequence joins TRBV10-3 and TRBJ1-1; 10 positions match TRBD1. The V gene's germline CDR1 is ENHRY and CDR2 SYGVKD. The CDR3 is made up of 12 amino acids. J was trimmed by 8 bases and V by 10 bases; bases with no gene match: 7. CDR3 nucleotides: TGTGCCACCGGGACAGGGGAGTCCGAAGCTTTCTTT. Amino acids: CATGTGESEAFF.

This chain joins TRBV2 and TRBJ1-4; D perhaps matches TRBD1 (6 bases). The CDR3 spans 16 residues. V was shortened by 2 bases and J by 10 bases, with 20 bases between the two germline ends. Germline values: CDR1 SNHLY, CDR2 FYNNEI. The CDR3 spells CASSEIRRQGLGKLFF. Written as DNA, the CDR3 is TGTGCCAGCAGTGAAATACGCCGTCAGGGGTTGGGAAAACTGTTTTTT.

The chain links TRBV7-9 to TRBJ1-2, with TRBD1 identical over 8 bases. The V gene's germline CDR1 is SEHNR and CDR2 FQNEAQ (reference sequence). The CDR3 has 13 amino acids. The ends lost 3 bases at V and 8 bases at J; junction bases unmatched: 5. CDR3 loop: CASSFEQGDGYTF. CDR3 in DNA: TGTGCCAGCAGCTTCGAACAGGGGGACGGCTACACCTTC.

The chain is built from TRBV5-1 and TRBJ1-1; maybe TRBD1 (5 bases). V gave up 0 bases and J gave up 3 bases, with 12 bases separating them. Germline CDR1 reads SGHRS; CDR2 reads YFSETQ. The CDR3 covers 15 residues. As DNA, the CDR3 is TGCGCCAGCAGCTTGGAGGCAGGGCCTCACACTGAAGCTTTCTTT. Its translation is CASSLEAGPHTEAFF.

This clone turned up a few times. The gene calls are TRBV6-2 or TRBV6-3 and TRBJ1-5; TRBD1 agrees at 8 bases. This CDR3 has 13 amino acids. The junction had 6 bases not matched to a gene; V was cut back by 6 bases and J by 8 bases. Germline V gene data show CDR1 as MNHEY and CDR2 as SVGEGT. CDR3 nucleotides: TGTGCCAGCAGCCACAGGGGGGGCGAGCCCCAGCATTTT. Residues: CASSHRGGEPQHF.

The chain links TRBV7-9 to TRBJ1-3; a weak D match, TRBD1 (5 bases). Germline CDR1 is SEHNR and CDR2 is FQNEAQ (reference sequence). CDR3 length: 15 residues. The V end was cut by 1 base, the J end by 1 base, with 8 bases between. The CDR3 region has the DNA TGTGCCAGCAGCTTAGACAGGCCGTCTGGAAACACCATATATTTT. It is translated as CASSLDRPSGNTIYF.

The chain recombines TRBV19 with TRBJ1-2; D remains unclear. CDR1 and CDR2 from the germline V gene are LNHDA and SQIVND (reference sequence). V was trimmed by 7 bases and J by 2 bases, leaving 8 bases between them. CDR3 size: 12 residues. The DNA of the CDR3 is TGTGCCAGTACTGGCCTGAACTATGGCTACACCTTC. It yields the protein CASTGLNYGYTF.

V and J are TRBV13 and TRBJ2-2, with 8 nucleotides matching TRBD2. Germline V lookup: CDR1 PRHDT, CDR2 FYEKMQ (reference sequence). V lost 3 bases, J lost 7 bases, and 10 bases stayed unmatched. CDR3 length: 16 amino acids. DNA of the CDR3: TGTGCCAGCAGCTTCCGGAGTAGCGGGGATAACGGGGAGCTGTTTTTT. Translation: CASSFRSSGDNGELFF.

This chain uses TRBV30 with TRBJ1-1, with D possibly matching TRBD1 (6 bases). Germline V gene lookup returns CDR1 GTSNPN and CDR2 SVGIG (reference sequence). The CDR3 runs 13 residues. The ends were cut back, 0 bases at V and 4 bases at J, with 9 bases in the middle. This chain's CDR3 is CAWSVGAGTEAFF. The CDR3 region has the DNA TGTGCCTGGAGTGTGGGGGCCGGCACTGAAGCTTTCTTT.

The chain recombines TRBV3-1 (or the pseudogene TRBV3-2) with TRBJ1-2; D perhaps matches TRBD1 (5 bases). The CDR3 has 15 residues. Trimming took 3 bases from V and 2 from J, leaving 13 bases between them. The germline CDR1 and CDR2 sequences are LGHDT and YNNKEL (reference sequence). CDR3 amino acids: CASSQQGAGNYGYTF. The CDR3, as DNA: TGTGCCAGCAGCCAGCAGGGCGCAGGGAACTATGGCTACACCTTC.

The rearrangement joins TRBV6-5 to TRBJ1-2; no definite D call. Trimming removed 6 bases from V and 4 bases from J, with 15 bases in between. CDR3 length: 14 residues. The germline gives CDR1 MNHEY, CDR2 SVGAGI. The DNA for the CDR3 is TGTGCCAGCAGGAGAGCAGGAGGAACCTATGGCTACACCTTC. As protein: CASRRAGGTYGYTF.

V usage is TRBV27 and J usage is TRBJ2-4; D not resolved. The V gene's germline CDR1 is MNHEY and CDR2 SMNVEV (reference sequence). V shed 7 bases and J shed 0 bases, with 16 bases lying between them. CDR3 size: 16 residues. CDR3 sequence reads: CASTSLQSLAKNIQYF. The CDR3 nucleotides read TGTGCCAGCACCTCGCTCCAGTCTTTAGCCAAAAACATTCAGTACTTC.

J is TRBJ1-2 and V is TRBV19; D may be TRBD1 (6 bases). CDR3 size: 14 residues. Trimming took 4 bases from V and 4 from J, leaving 13 bases between them. Germline loops: CDR1 LNHDA, CDR2 SQIVND (reference sequence). CDR3 residues: CASSKDNRAYGYTF. The DNA for the CDR3 is TGTGCCAGTAGTAAGGATAACAGGGCCTATGGCTACACCTTC.

V is TRBV3-1 (or the pseudogene TRBV3-2) and J is TRBJ1-1; D may be TRBD1 (5 bases). The CDR3 loop spans 14 amino acids. Trimming removed 4 bases at V and 11 bases at J, with 20 bases between. Per germline, CDR1 LGHDT and CDR2 YNNKEL (reference sequence). The chain's CDR3 is CASSRTAGFQGAFF. The CDR3 nucleotides read TGTGCCAGCAGCCGAACCGCAGGGTTTCAAGGGGCTTTCTTT.

This chain connects TRBV19 to TRBJ2-3, with 8 bases that match TRBD1. Trimming cost V 7 bases and J 0 bases; bases outside gene matches: 3. The germline V gene encodes CDR1 LNHDA and CDR2 SQIVND (reference sequence). The CDR3 is made up of 14 amino acids. CDR3 DNA: TGTGCCAGTAAACAGGGGGTAAGCACAGATACGCAGTATTTT. Residues: CASKQGVSTDTQYF.

The CDR3 region has the DNA TGTGCCAGCTCAATAGAACAGGGGTTCACTGAAGCTTTCTTT. Protein sequence: CASSIEQGFTEAFF. The chain combines TRBV18 with TRBJ1-1, with 7 bases matching TRBD1. The junction had 7 bases not matched to a gene; V was cut back by 5 bases and J by 4 bases. Germline V gene sequence: CDR1 KGHSH, CDR2 LQKENI. This CDR3 comprises 14 residues.

In this sample, this clone turned up a few times. The genes are TRBV7-9 and TRBJ1-2; the match to TRBD1 covers 8 bases. The trim removed 5 bases at V and 1 base at J, leaving 3 bases unmatched. The CDR3 has 14 amino acids. Germline V gene sequence: CDR1 SEHNR, CDR2 FQNEAQ (reference sequence). The CDR3 sequence is CASSMDRVNYGYTF. For the CDR3, the DNA is TGTGCCAGCAGCATGGACAGGGTTAACTATGGCTACACCTTC.

The rearrangement links TRBV7-8 to TRBJ1-5; TRBD1 might be the D (6 bases). This CDR3 is 13 amino acids long. Germline CDR1 and CDR2: SGHVS and FQNEAQ. V shed 5 bases and J shed 8 bases, with 13 bases lying between them. CDR3 sequence: CASSADSRKPQHF. The CDR3 DNA is TGTGCCAGCAGCGCGGACAGTCGGAAGCCCCAGCATTTT.

The genes are TRBV6-2 or TRBV6-3 and TRBJ2-7, with D perhaps TRBD2 (5 bases). The CDR3 loop spans 16 amino acids. Germline V lookup: CDR1 MNHEY, CDR2 SVGEGT. V lost 3 bases and J lost 0, with 15 bases in between. The CDR3 DNA follows: TGTGCCAGCAGTTATCGCCCCATAGGACTCTCCTACGAGCAGTACTTC. Protein sequence: CASSYRPIGLSYEQYF.

The count of this clone is one. V usage is TRBV4-3 and J usage is TRBJ1-1; no clear D gene. The CDR3 length is 14 residues. Trimming took off 4 bases at V and 1 base at J, with 10 bases between the two ends. Germline values: CDR1 LGHNA, CDR2 YSLEER. The CDR3 here is CASSPGGWNTEAFF. The CDR3 nucleotides are TGCGCCAGCAGCCCCGGTGGTTGGAACACTGAAGCTTTCTTT.

V usage is TRBV18 and J usage is TRBJ2-1; 7 nucleotides match TRBD1. The junction had 6 bases not matched to a gene; V was cut back by 0 bases and J by 7 bases. Germline assignment: CDR1 KGHSH and CDR2 LQKENI. This CDR3 is 15 amino acids long. CDR3 region: CASSPPVLQGNEQFF. Written as DNA, the CDR3 is TGTGCCAGCTCACCACCTGTCCTACAGGGGAATGAGCAGTTCTTC.

The V call is TRBV6-5, the J call TRBJ1-3, with D hard to call. Trimming stripped 6 bases from V and 8 bases from J, with 20 bases between. Germline V gives CDR1 MNHEY, CDR2 SVGAGI. The CDR3 is 15 amino acids. The CDR3: CASSLEGSGRDTIYF. CDR3 sequence (DNA): TGTGCCAGCAGCCTCGAAGGCTCGGGGAGAGACACCATATATTTT.